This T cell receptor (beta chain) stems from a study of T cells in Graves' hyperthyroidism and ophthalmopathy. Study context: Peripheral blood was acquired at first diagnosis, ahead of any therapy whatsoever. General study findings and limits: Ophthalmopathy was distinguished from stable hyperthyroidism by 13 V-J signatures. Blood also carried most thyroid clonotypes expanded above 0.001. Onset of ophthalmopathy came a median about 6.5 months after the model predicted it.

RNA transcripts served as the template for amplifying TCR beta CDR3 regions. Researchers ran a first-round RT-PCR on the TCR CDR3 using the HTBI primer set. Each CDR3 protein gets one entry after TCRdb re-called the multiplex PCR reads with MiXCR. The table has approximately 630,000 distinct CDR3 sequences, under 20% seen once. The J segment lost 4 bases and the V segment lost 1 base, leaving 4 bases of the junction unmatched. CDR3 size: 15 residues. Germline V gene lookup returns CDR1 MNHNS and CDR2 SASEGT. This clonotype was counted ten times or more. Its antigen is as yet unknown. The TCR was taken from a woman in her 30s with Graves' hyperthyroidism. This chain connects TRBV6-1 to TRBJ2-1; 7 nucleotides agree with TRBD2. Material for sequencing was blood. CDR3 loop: CASSEGLADYNEQFF. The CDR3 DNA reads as TGTGCCAGCAGTGAAGGACTAGCAGATTACAATGAGCAGTTCTTC.